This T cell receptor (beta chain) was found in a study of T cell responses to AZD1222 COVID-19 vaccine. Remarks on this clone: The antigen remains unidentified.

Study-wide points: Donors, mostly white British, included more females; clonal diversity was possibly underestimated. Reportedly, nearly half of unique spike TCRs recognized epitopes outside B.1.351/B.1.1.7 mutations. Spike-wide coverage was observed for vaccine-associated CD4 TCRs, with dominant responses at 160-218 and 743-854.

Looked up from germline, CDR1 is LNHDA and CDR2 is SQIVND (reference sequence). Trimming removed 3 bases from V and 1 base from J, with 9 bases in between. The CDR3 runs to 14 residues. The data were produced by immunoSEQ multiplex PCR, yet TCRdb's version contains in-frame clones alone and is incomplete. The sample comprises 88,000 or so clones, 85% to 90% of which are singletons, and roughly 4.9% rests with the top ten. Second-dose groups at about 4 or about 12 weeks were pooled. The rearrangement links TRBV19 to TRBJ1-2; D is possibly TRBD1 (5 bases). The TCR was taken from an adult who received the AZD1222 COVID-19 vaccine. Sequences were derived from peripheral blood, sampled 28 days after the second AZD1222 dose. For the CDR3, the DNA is TGTGCCAGTAGTATGCAGGGAGGTAACTATGGCTACACCTTC. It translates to CASSMQGGNYGYTF.